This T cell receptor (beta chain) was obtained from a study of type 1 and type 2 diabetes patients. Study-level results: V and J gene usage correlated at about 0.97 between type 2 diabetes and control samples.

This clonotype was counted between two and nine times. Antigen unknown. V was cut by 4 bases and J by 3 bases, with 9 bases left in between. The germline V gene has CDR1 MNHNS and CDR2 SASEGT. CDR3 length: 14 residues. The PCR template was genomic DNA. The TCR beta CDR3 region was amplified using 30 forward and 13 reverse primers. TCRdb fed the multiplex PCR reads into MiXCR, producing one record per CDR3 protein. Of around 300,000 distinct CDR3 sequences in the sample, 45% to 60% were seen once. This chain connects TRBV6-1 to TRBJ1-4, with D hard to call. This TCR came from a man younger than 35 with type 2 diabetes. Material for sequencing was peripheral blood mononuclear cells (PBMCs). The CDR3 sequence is CASSGRASNEKLFF. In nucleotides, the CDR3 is TGTGCCAGCAGTGGGCGGGCATCTAATGAAAAACTGTTTTTT.